Following are 29 T cell receptor beta chains from one sample sequenced in a study of T cells in Graves' hyperthyroidism and ophthalmopathy. Regions amplified from RNA transcripts were the TCR beta CDR3 regions. HTBI primers drove first-round RT-PCR of the TCR CDR3. TCRdb called the multiplex PCR reads again in MiXCR, with one record for every CDR3 protein. The sample includes 490,000 or so distinct CDR3 sequences, approximately 20% seen only once; the top ten take approximately 48%. The sequenced material came from blood. Every receptor here comes from a man aged 35-49 years with Graves' ophthalmopathy.

The chain couples TRBV6-5 to TRBJ2-3; TRBD1 aligns across 10 bases. J gave up 4 bases and V 2 bases, and 9 bases lay outside the gene matches. The germline V gene encodes CDR1 MNHEY and CDR2 SVGAGI. CDR3 length equals 17 residues. CDR3 sequence (DNA): TGTGCCAGCAGTTACAAGTTCTTCGGACAGGGGGCAGATACGCAGTATTTT. Its protein is CASSYKFFGQGADTQYF.

This chain links TRBV20-1 with TRBJ1-2; maybe TRBD1 (5 bases). CDR1 and CDR2 (germline): DFQATT, SNEGSKA (reference sequence). This CDR3 region has 15 residues. Trimming cost V 0 bases and J 5 bases, with 16 bases left between them. This CDR3 reads CSARDIGRGDYGYTF. In nucleotides, the CDR3 is TGCAGTGCTAGAGATATCGGACGGGGGGATTATGGCTACACCTTC.

This clonotype was seen many times. The chain has TRBV5-1 and TRBJ2-1; the match to TRBD2 covers 7 bases. J was trimmed by 8 bases and V by 0 bases; bases with no gene match: 8. Germline assignment: CDR1 SGHRS and CDR2 YFSETQ. This CDR3 has 15 amino acids. The CDR3, as DNA: TGCGCCAGCAGCTTGGCCGGGACTAACTTCTATGAGCAGTTCTTC. Translating gives CASSLAGTNFYEQFF. The full variable domain, in which reference TRBV5-1 and TRBJ2-1 provide the parts outside the CDR3, is KAGVTQTPRYLIKTRGQQVTLSCSPISGHRSVSWYQQTPGQGLQFLFEYFSETQRNKGNFPGRFSGRQFSNSRSEMNVSTLELGDSALYLCASSLAGTNFYEQFFGPGTRLTVL.

V is TRBV30 and J is TRBJ2-6; perhaps D is TRBD1 or TRBD2 (5 bases each). CDR1 GTSNPN and CDR2 SVGIG come from the germline V gene (reference sequence). Trimming removed 7 bases at V and 0 bases at J, with 13 bases between. The length of the CDR3 is 15 residues. For the CDR3, the DNA is TGTGCCTCTGGGGGACCCAACTCTGGGGCCAACGTCCTGACTTTC. Encoded protein: CASGGPNSGANVLTF. Looking up the rest from reference TRBV30 and TRBJ2-6 gives the full variable domain: SQTIHQWPATLVQPVGSPLSLECTVEGTSNPNLYWYRQAAGRGLQLLFYSVGIGQISSEVPQNLSASRPQDRQFILSSKKLLLSDSGFYLCASGGPNSGANVLTFGAGSRLTVL.

The chain employs TRBV10-3 and TRBJ1-3; D is unresolved. The germline V gene has CDR1 ENHRY and CDR2 SYGVKD. The V end lost 6 bases, the J end lost 3 bases, and 9 bases lay between the germline ends. The length of the CDR3 is 13 residues. In nucleotides, the CDR3 is TGTGCCATCAGCTCTCGAGATGGAAACACCATATATTTT. Residues: CAISSRDGNTIYF.

The chain recombines TRBV20-1 with TRBJ1-1, with TRBD1 matching 7 bases. The CDR3 length is 15 residues. CDR1 and CDR2 from the germline V gene are DFQATT and SNEGSKA (reference sequence). V was clipped by 0 bases and J by 2 bases; unmatched bases: 6. CDR3 residues: CSARDPGQPNTEAFF. DNA of the CDR3: TGCAGTGCTAGAGACCCGGGACAGCCAAACACTGAAGCTTTCTTT.

The chain carries TRBV7-9 and TRBJ2-3; 8 nucleotides agree with TRBD1. V trimming: 7 bases; J trimming: 8 bases; junction bases outside the gene matches: 23. Germline-derived CDR1 and CDR2 are SEHNR and FQNEAQ (reference sequence). There are 18 residues in the CDR3. CDR3 DNA: TGTGCCAGCACCGGGCCAGGGGGCCACAACCAAAGGGGAGTTACGCAGTATTTT. This translates into CASTGPGGHNQRGVTQYF.

The chain links TRBV5-1 to TRBJ2-5, with D perhaps TRBD2 (6 bases). This CDR3 has 15 amino acids. The germline V gene encodes CDR1 SGHRS and CDR2 YFSETQ. Trimming removed 4 bases from V and 5 bases from J, with 18 bases in between. Written as DNA, the CDR3 is TGCGCCAGCAGCCCCGGGCCTGACCGGGGGGAGACCCAGTACTTC. Its translation is CASSPGPDRGETQYF.

This clonotype was counted only a few times. This sequence joins TRBV7-2 and TRBJ2-5; perhaps TRBD1 as D (6 bases). From germline, CDR1 is SGHTA and CDR2 FQGNSA. Deletions cut 2 bases from V and 0 bases from J, with 10 bases between. The CDR3 loop spans 15 amino acids. The CDR3 coding sequence is TGTGCCAGCAGCTTATTTGCAGGGGACCAAGAGACCCAGTACTTC. Encoded protein: CASSLFAGDQETQYF.

The chain uses TRBV10-3 and TRBJ1-5, with a tentative D call TRBD1 (6 bases). The CDR3 extends over 14 amino acids. In germline, CDR1 is ENHRY, CDR2 SYGVKD. V lost 3 bases and J 7 bases, leaving 13 bases between the germline ends. CDR3 region: CAISEIQGIQPQHF. CDR3 bases: TGTGCCATCAGTGAAATTCAGGGGATACAGCCCCAGCATTTT.

The CDR3 region is CASSLQHNQPQHF. The CDR3, as DNA: TGTGCCAGTAGTTTACAGCACAATCAGCCCCAGCATTTT. The J gene is TRBJ1-5, the V gene TRBV19; D gene ambiguous. With 5 bases removed from V and 3 bases from J, the gap between germline ends came to 8 bases. Germline V gene lookup returns CDR1 LNHDA and CDR2 SQIVND (reference sequence). CDR3 size: 13 residues. The full variable domain, in which reference TRBV19 and TRBJ1-5 provide the parts outside the CDR3, is DGGITQSPKYLFRKEGQNVTLSCEQNLNHDAMYWYRQDPGQGLRLIYYSQIVNDFQKGDIAEGYSVSREKKESFPLTVTSAQKNPTAFYLCASSLQHNQPQHFGDGTRLSIL.

Comments on this clonotype: The germline gene is not matched at one end of the junction; a read error may be the cause. The chain is built from TRBV12-3 or TRBV12-4 and TRBJ2-7; no clear D. The CDR3 length is 14 residues. The CDR3 is CASRARISSYERYF. The DNA for the CDR3 is TGTGCCAGCCGAGCACGGATAAGCTCCTACGAGCGGTACTTC.

The chain combines TRBV7-3 with TRBJ2-1, with D possibly TRBD1 on 5 matching bases. The CDR3 has 13 residues. Trimming removed 5 bases at V and 6 bases at J, with 11 bases between. Germline loops: CDR1 SGHTA, CDR2 FQGTGA. Written as DNA, the CDR3 is TGTGCCAGCAGCCGACAAAGGGGCAATGAGCAGTTCTTC. Translated, it gives CASSRQRGNEQFF.

This clonotype was seen at least ten times. The V and J genes are TRBV2 and TRBJ1-1, with D possibly being TRBD1 (5 bases). The CDR3 sequence is 17 residues long. The germline V gene has CDR1 SNHLY and CDR2 FYNNEI. Between the trimmed V and J ends, which lost 6 bases and 0 bases, there was a span of 20 bases. The CDR3 loop reads CASRPLREGVLNTEAFF. DNA for the CDR3: TGTGCCAGCAGACCCCTCAGGGAAGGCGTGTTGAACACTGAAGCTTTCTTT.

This clonotype was counted only a few times. The chain links TRBV5-6 to TRBJ1-5, with no clear D. CDR1 and CDR2 (germline): SGHDT, YYEEEE. Trimming cost V 3 bases and J 3 bases, with 4 bases left between them. The CDR3 totals 12 residues. CDR3 sequence: CASSSPNQPQHF. The CDR3 nucleotides are TGTGCCAGCAGCTCACCCAATCAGCCCCAGCATTTT.

This rearrangement joins TRBV5-1 to TRBJ1-4, with D tentatively TRBD1 (5 bases). V lost 4 bases to trimming and J lost 5 bases, with 18 bases between them. The CDR3 sequence is 16 residues long. CDR1 is SGHRS, CDR2 YFSETQ, per germline. The CDR3 loop reads CASSPRGDGTNEKLFF. CDR3 in DNA: TGCGCCAGCAGCCCCCGGGGAGATGGGACCAATGAAAAACTGTTTTTT.

This clonotype was counted many times. The chain carries TRBV18 and TRBJ2-1; D is ambiguous. This CDR3 contains 10 residues. Germline CDR1 reads KGHSH; CDR2 reads LQKENI. The V gene lost 6 bases and the J gene lost 13 bases, with 10 bases spanning the gap. The DNA for the CDR3 is TGTGCCAGCTCGCACCCTGAACAGTTCTTC. This encodes CASSHPEQFF.

This clonotype has a handful of counts. The chain carries TRBV13 and TRBJ1-5, with D uncertain. Germline assignment: CDR1 PRHDT and CDR2 FYEKMQ (reference sequence). The CDR3 has 14 residues. V was clipped by 3 bases and J by 4 bases, with 10 bases between them. The chain's CDR3 is CASSFGRTNQPQHF. The CDR3 bases are TGTGCCAGCAGCTTCGGACGGACGAATCAGCCCCAGCATTTT.

This clonotype occurred many times. The chain carries TRBV30 and TRBJ1-5, with no clear D. This CDR3 is built from 14 residues. Germline V lookup: CDR1 GTSNPN, CDR2 SVGIG (reference sequence). V was shortened by 0 bases and J by 2 bases, with 8 bases between the two germline ends. CDR3 amino acids: CAWSVRRGNQPQHF. CDR3 in DNA: TGTGCCTGGAGTGTTAGACGGGGCAATCAGCCCCAGCATTTT.

This clonotype was seen a few times. The V and J genes are TRBV24-1 and TRBJ2-5; either TRBD1 or TRBD2 may supply D (5 bases each). The CDR3 has 15 residues. Germline CDR1 and CDR2: KGHDR and SFDVKD. V was cut by 4 bases and J by 0 bases, with 11 bases left in between. The CDR3, as DNA: TGTGCCACCAGTGAGGTCAGGGAGTACCAAGAGACCCAGTACTTC. Protein product: CATSEVREYQETQYF.

J is TRBJ1-2 and V is TRBV28; D not certain. Germline V gene lookup returns CDR1 MDHEN and CDR2 SYDVKM. CDR3 length: 13 residues. V lost 2 bases and J 6 bases, leaving 10 bases between the germline ends. CDR3 nucleotide sequence: TGTGCCAGCAGTTTAGATTTGGGGAATGGCTACACCTTC. It codes for CASSLDLGNGYTF.

This clonotype was observed a few times. The chain combines TRBV20-1 with TRBJ2-5; 11 nucleotides agree with TRBD2. Germline trimming cut 7 bases from V and 5 bases from J; bases unmatched to any gene: 9. The CDR3 has 14 amino acids. Per germline, CDR1 DFQATT and CDR2 SNEGSKA (reference sequence). CDR3 sequence: CSVVAGGPGETQYF. DNA of the CDR3: TGCAGTGTTGTAGCGGGGGGGCCCGGGGAGACCCAGTACTTC.

The chain has TRBV7-6 and TRBJ2-3, with 15 positions matching TRBD2. Germline V gene sequence: CDR1 SGHVS, CDR2 FNYEAQ. V was pared by 5 bases and J by 4 bases, with 7 bases of the junction left unmatched. The CDR3 has 17 amino acids. In nucleotides, the CDR3 is TGTGCCAGCAGCCGGACTAGCGGGAGGGCTGGGTCAGATACGCAGTATTTT. It is translated as CASSRTSGRAGSDTQYF.

J is TRBJ1-4 and V is TRBV28, with D unresolved. Per the germline V gene, CDR1 is MDHEN and CDR2 is SYDVKM. CDR3 size: 15 residues. Trimming removed 5 bases from V and 6 bases from J, with 16 bases in between. The CDR3: CASSQRGSRDEKLFF. Written as DNA, the CDR3 is TGTGCCAGCAGTCAACGCGGATCTAGGGATGAAAAACTGTTTTTT.

The V call is TRBV27, the J call TRBJ1-4, with a tentative D call TRBD1 (6 bases). This CDR3 has 14 amino acids. Germline assignment: CDR1 MNHEY and CDR2 SMNVEV (reference sequence). Between the trimmed V and J ends, which lost 5 bases and 7 bases, there was a span of 14 bases. The CDR3 region has the DNA TGTGCCAGCAGTATCGGGGGGCCCCGTGAAAAACTGTTTTTT. This translates into CASSIGGPREKLFF.

The chain recombines TRBV7-3 with TRBJ2-1; unclear D gene. Germline CDR1 and CDR2: SGHTA and FQGTGA. The CDR3 consists of 19 residues. Trimming removed 2 bases from V and 4 bases from J, with 24 bases in between. CDR3 nucleotides: TGTGCCAGCAGCTTAGAGGCAGTAACCCACAAACCCCCTTACAATGAGCAGTTCTTC. It yields the protein CASSLEAVTHKPPYNEQFF.

The V call is TRBV7-6, the J call TRBJ2-7; TRBD1 is a possible D gene (5 bases). This CDR3 has 14 amino acids. The V end was cut by 3 bases, the J end by 4 bases, with 13 bases between. CDR1 and CDR2 from the germline V gene are SGHVS and FNYEAQ. The CDR3 DNA reads TGTGCCAGCAGCTTGAGTGGGGCCGTGTACGAGCAGTACTTC. Its protein product is CASSLSGAVYEQYF. Variable domain in full (rest from reference TRBV7-6 and TRBJ2-7): GAGVSQSPRYKVTKRGQDVALRCDPISGHVSLYWYRQALGQGPEFLTYFNYEAQQDKSGLPNDRFSAERPEGSISTLTIQRTEQRDSAMYRCASSLSGAVYEQYFGPGTRLTVT.

At least ten counts were recorded for this clonotype. This rearrangement joins TRBV7-3 to TRBJ2-3; weak D call: TRBD1 (6 bases). The V gene's germline CDR1 is SGHTA and CDR2 FQGTGA. CDR3 length equals 17 residues. The ends were cut back, 1 base at V and 0 bases at J, with 14 bases in the middle. Here the CDR3 reads CASSLSRTGTSTDTQYF. Here the CDR3 DNA reads TGTGCCAGCAGCTTAAGTAGGACCGGGACAAGCACAGATACGCAGTATTTT.

This clonotype was seen more than once but under ten times. The V gene is TRBV3-1, the J gene TRBJ2-7; D not resolved. The germline CDR1 and CDR2 sequences are LGHDT and YNNKEL (reference sequence). The CDR3 sequence is 13 residues long. Trimming stripped 3 bases from V and 5 bases from J, with 11 bases between. The CDR3 nucleotides are TGTGCCAGCAGCCATTGGCTCGGGCACGAGCAGTACTTC. Protein: CASSHWLGHEQYF.